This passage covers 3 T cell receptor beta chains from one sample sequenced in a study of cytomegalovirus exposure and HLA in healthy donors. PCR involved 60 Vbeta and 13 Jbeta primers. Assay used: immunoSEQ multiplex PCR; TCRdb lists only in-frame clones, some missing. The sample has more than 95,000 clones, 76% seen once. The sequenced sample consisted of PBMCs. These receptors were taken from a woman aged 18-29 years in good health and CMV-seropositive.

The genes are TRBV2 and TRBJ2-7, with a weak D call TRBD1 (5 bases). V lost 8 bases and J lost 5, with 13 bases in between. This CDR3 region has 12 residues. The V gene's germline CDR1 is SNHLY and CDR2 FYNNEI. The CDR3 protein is CASLQNRHEQYF. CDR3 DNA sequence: TGTGCCAGCTTACAAAACAGGCACGAGCAGTACTTC.

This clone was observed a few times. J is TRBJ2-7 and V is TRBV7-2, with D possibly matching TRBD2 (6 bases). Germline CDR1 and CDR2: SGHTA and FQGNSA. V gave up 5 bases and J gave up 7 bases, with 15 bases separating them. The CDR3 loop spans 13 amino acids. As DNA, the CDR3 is TGTGCCAGCAGCCGCAAGGGTGGGGGGGAGCAGTACTTC. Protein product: CASSRKGGGEQYF.

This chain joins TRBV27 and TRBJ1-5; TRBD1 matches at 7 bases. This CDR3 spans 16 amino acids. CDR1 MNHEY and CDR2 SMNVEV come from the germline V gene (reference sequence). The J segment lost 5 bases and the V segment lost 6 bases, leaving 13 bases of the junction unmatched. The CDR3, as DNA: TGTGCCAGCAGCCAAGCACCAGGGGGAGAGGATCAGCCCCAGCATTTT. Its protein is CASSQAPGGEDQPQHF.